Following are 2 T cell receptor beta chains from one sample sequenced in a study of blood T cell repertoires in COVID-19. Some clones are missing from TCRdb's copy, which holds only in-frame ones; the method was immunoSEQ multiplex PCR. The sample holds about 190,000 clones, roughly 77% seen once. Specimen: PBMCs or T cells enriched from blood (not recorded which). The receptors were sampled from a woman aged 45-65 years with acute COVID-19.

The chain is built from TRBV19 and TRBJ1-1; 8 nucleotides match TRBD1. Trimming cost V 5 bases and J 8 bases; bases outside gene matches: 16. This CDR3 spans 16 amino acids. Germline V gene data show CDR1 as LNHDA and CDR2 as SQIVND (reference sequence). CDR3 in DNA: TGTGCCAGTAGTTTTAATCGGGACAGGCCAAGCGGAGAAGCTTTCTTT. Protein: CASSFNRDRPSGEAFF.

This chain links TRBV9 with TRBJ2-3; D not certain. The germline CDR1 and CDR2 sequences are SGDLS and YYNGEE. The CDR3 spans 13 residues. Trimming stripped 4 bases from V and 1 base from J, with 7 bases between. CDR3 in amino acids: CASSSPGTDTQYF. CDR3 in DNA: TGTGCCAGCAGCTCCCCAGGCACAGATACGCAGTATTTT. The full variable domain, its missing parts supplied by reference TRBV9 and TRBJ2-3, is DSGVTQTPKHLITATGQRVTLRCSPRSGDLSVYWYQQSLDQGLQFLIQYYNGEERAKGNILERFSAQQFPDLHSELNLSSLELGDSALYFCASSSPGTDTQYFGPGTRLTVL.